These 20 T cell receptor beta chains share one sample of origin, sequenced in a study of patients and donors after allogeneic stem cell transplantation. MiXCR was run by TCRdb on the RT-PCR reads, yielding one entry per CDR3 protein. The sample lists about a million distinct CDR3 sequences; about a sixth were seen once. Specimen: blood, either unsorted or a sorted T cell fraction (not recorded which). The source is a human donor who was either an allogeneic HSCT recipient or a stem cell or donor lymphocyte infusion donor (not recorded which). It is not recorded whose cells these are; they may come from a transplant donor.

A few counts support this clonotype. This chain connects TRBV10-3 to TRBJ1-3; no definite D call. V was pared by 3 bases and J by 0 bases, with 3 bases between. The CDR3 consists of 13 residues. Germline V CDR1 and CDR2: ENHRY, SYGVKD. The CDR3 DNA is TGTGCCATCAGTGAATACTCTGGAAACACCATATATTTT. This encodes CAISEYSGNTIYF.

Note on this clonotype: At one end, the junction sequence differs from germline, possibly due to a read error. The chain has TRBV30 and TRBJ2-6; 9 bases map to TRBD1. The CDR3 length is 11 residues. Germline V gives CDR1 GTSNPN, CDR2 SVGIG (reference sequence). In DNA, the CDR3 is TGTGCCTGGAGTTATGTCGGGACAGGGCCTTTC. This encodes CAWSYVGTGPF. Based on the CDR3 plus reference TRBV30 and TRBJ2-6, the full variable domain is SQTIHQWPATLVQPVGSPLSLECTVEGTSNPNLYWYRQAAGRGLQLLFYSVGIGQISSEVPQNLSASRPQDRQFILSSKKLLLSDSGFYLCAWSYVGTGPFGAGSRLTVL.

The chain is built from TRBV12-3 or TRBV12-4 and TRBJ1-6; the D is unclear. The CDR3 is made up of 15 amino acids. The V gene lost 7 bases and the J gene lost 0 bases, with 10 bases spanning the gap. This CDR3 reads CASTTQSSYNSPLHF. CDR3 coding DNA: TGTGCCAGCACTACCCAAAGCTCCTATAATTCACCCCTCCACTTT.

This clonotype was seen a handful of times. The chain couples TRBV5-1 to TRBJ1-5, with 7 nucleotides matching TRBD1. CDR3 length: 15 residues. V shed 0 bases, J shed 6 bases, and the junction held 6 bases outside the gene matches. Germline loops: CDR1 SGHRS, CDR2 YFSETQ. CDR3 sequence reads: CASSLAGQGGQPQHF. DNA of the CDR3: TGCGCCAGCAGCTTGGCGGGGCAGGGGGGTCAGCCCCAGCATTTT.

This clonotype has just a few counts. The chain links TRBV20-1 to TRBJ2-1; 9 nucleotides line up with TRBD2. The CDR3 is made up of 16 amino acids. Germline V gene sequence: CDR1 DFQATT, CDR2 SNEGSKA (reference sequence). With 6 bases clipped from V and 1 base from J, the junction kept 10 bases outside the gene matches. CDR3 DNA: TGCAGTGCCGTCCTCCCAGCGGGAGGTTCCTACAATGAGCAGTTCTTC. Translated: CSAVLPAGGSYNEQFF.

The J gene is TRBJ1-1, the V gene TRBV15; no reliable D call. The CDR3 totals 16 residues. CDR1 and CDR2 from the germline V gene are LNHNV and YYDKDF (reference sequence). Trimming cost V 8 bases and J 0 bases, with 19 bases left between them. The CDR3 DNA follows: TGTGCCACCGGTAAGGCCGGGCGGATAATGAACACTGAAGCTTTCTTT. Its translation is CATGKAGRIMNTEAFF.

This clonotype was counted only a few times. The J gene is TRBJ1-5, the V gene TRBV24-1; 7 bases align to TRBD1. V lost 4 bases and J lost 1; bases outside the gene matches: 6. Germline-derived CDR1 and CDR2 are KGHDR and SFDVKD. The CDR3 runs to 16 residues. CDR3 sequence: CATSDRQGTSNQPQHF. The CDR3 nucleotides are TGTGCCACCAGTGACCGACAGGGTACAAGCAATCAGCCCCAGCATTTT.

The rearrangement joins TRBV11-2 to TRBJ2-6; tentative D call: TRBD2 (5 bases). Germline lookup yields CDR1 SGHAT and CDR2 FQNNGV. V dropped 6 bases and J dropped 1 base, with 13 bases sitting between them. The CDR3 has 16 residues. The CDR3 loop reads CASRLLRGSGANVLTF. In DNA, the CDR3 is TGTGCCAGCAGACTTCTGAGAGGGTCTGGGGCCAACGTCCTGACTTTC.

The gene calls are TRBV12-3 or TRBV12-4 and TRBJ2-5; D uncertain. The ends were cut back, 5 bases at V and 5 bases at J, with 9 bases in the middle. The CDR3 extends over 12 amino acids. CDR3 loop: CASSRPRETQYF. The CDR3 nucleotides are TGTGCCAGCAGTCGCCCCCGTGAGACCCAGTACTTC.

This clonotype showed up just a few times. As DNA, the CDR3 is TGTGCCAGCCTAGATAGTCCGCGGGGTTACACAGATACGCAGTATTTT. It is translated as CASLDSPRGYTDTQYF. The chain joins TRBV2 to TRBJ2-3; perhaps TRBD2 as D (6 bases). The CDR3 runs to 16 residues. The germline CDR1 and CDR2 sequences are SNHLY and FYNNEI. The ends were cut back, 8 bases at V and 2 bases at J, with 20 bases in the middle.

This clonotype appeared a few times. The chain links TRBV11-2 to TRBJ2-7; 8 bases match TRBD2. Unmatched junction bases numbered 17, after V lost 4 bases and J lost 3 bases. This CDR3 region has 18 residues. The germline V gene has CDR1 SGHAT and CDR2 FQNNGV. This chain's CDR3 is CASSSNRYNGREVYEQYF. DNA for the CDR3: TGTGCCAGCAGCTCGAATCGGTATAACGGGAGGGAGGTCTACGAGCAGTACTTC.

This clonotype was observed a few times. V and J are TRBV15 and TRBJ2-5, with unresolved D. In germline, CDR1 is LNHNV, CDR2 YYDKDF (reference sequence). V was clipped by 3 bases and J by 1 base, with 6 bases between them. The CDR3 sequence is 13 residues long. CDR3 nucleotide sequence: TGTGCCACCAGCAGGGCGTTCCAAGAGACCCAGTACTTC. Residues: CATSRAFQETQYF.

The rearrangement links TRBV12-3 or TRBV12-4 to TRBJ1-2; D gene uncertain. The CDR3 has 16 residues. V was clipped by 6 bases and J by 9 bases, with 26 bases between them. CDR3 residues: CASRNLTAEGGIRYTF. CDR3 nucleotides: TGTGCCAGCAGGAATCTGACCGCCGAGGGCGGCATTCGCTACACCTTC.

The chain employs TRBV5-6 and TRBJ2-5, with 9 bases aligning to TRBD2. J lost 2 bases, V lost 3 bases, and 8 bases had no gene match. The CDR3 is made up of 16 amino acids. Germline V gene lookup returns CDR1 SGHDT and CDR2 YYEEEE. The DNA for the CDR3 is TGTGCCAGCAGCTCCGTAGGACTAGCGTATCAAGAGACCCAGTACTTC. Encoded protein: CASSSVGLAYQETQYF. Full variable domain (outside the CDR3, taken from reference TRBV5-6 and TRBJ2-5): DAGVTQSPTHLIKTRGQQVTLRCSPKSGHDTVSWYQQALGQGPQFIFQYYEEEERQRGNFPDRFSGHQFPNYSSELNVNALLLGDSALYLCASSSVGLAYQETQYFGPGTRLLVL.

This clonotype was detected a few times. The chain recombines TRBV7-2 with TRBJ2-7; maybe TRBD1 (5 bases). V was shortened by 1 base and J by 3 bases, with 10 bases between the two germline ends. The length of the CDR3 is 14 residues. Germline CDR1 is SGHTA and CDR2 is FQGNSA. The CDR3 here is CASSLGSQGYEQYF. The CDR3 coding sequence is TGTGCCAGCAGCTTAGGGTCCCAGGGCTACGAGCAGTACTTC.

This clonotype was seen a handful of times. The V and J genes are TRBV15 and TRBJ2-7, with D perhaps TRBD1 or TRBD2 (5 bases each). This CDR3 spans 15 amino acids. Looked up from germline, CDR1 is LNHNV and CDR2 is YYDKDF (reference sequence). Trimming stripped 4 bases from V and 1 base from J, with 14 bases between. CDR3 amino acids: CATSNRDGKSYEQYF. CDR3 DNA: TGTGCCACCAGCAACCGGGACGGAAAGTCCTACGAGCAGTACTTC.

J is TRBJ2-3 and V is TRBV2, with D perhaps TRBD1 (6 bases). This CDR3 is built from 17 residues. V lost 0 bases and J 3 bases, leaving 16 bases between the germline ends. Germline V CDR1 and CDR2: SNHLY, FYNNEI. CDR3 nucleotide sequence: TGTGCCAGCAGTGAAGCGCCTGGAGGTAGGGGGACAGATACGCAGTATTTT. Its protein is CASSEAPGGRGTDTQYF. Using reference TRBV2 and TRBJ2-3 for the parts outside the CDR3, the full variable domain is EPEVTQTPSHQVTQMGQEVILRCVPISNHLYFYWYRQILGQKVEFLVSFYNNEISEKSEIFDDQFSVERPDGSNFTLKIRSTKLEDSAMYFCASSEAPGGRGTDTQYFGPGTRLTVL.

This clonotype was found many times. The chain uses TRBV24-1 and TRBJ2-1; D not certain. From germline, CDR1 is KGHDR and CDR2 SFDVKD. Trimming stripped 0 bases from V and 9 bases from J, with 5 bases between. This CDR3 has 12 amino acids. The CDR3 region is CATSDLELEQFF. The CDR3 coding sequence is TGTGCCACCAGTGATTTGGAACTTGAGCAGTTCTTC.

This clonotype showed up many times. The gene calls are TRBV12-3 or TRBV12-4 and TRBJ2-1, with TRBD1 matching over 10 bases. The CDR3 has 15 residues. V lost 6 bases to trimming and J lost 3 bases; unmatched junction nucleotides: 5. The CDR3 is CASSPGDRGYNEQFF. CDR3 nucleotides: TGTGCCAGCAGCCCGGGGGACAGGGGCTACAATGAGCAGTTCTTC.

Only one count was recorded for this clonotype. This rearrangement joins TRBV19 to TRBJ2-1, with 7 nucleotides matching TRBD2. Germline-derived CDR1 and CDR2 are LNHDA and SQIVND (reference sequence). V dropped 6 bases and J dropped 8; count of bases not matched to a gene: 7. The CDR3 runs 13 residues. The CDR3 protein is CASRGGVGDEQFF. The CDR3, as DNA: TGTGCCAGTAGGGGGGGGGTAGGGGATGAGCAGTTCTTC.